A selection of T cell receptor beta chains follows, all from one sample in a study of blood T cell repertoires in COVID-19. Sequencing was performed with immunoSEQ multiplex PCR; in TCRdb, only in-frame clones are kept and a portion is missing. The table lists roughly 80,000 clones, under 80% of them singletons. Sample: peripheral blood. Every receptor here comes from a human donor in a cohort sampled during active COVID-19. CDR3s include the opening cysteine and the closing phenylalanine or tryptophan. The D gene is left open where the match is weak. Clone size is given for some rows only: seen once, a few or many times, or a class if the clone is expanded.

J	D	size	V	CDR3	DNA
TRBJ1-6	NA	few	TRBV6-5	CASSYAGAGGSPLHF	TGTGCCAGCAGTTACGCAGGCGCCGGGGGGTCACCCCTCCACTTT
TRBJ2-5	TRBD2	NA	TRBV30	CAWSGPRTPVREAQYF	TGTGCCTGGAGTGGCCCGCGGACACCCGTCCGGGAGGCCCAGTACTTC
TRBJ1-1	NA	NA	TRBV2	CASEGRVRTEAFF	TGTGCCAGCGAGGGGAGGGTAAGGACTGAAGCTTTCTTT
TRBJ2-3	TRBD1	NA	TRBV5-1	CASTYGQGASDTQYF	TGCGCCAGCACCTATGGGCAGGGGGCCTCAGATACGCAGTATTTT
TRBJ1-2	NA	once	TRBV7-2	CASSLVQDGYTF	TGTGCCAGCAGCTTAGTACAAGATGGCTACACCTTC
TRBJ2-2	NA	NA	TRBV6-2/TRBV6-3	CASSYSRGFGELFF	TGTGCCAGCAGTTACTCTAGGGGCTTCGGGGAGCTGTTTTTT
TRBJ1-4	TRBD1	NA	TRBV19	CASSIVLGQGSATNEKLFF	TGTGCCAGTAGTATAGTACTGGGACAGGGATCAGCAACTAATGAAAAACTGTTTTTT
TRBJ2-7	TRBD1	NA	TRBV9	CASSVTGDGTSEQYF	TGTGCCAGCAGCGTGACAGGGGATGGAACTAGCGAGCAGTACTTC
TRBJ2-7	NA	NA	TRBV6-5	CASGLMSSYEQYF	TGTGCCAGCGGACTCATGAGCTCCTACGAGCAGTACTTC
TRBJ1-4	NA	NA	TRBV6-1	CASSEGQGNEKLFF	TGTGCCAGCAGTGAGGGTCAGGGAAACGAAAAACTGTTTTTT
TRBJ2-7	TRBD2	few	TRBV9	CASSAGTSRGEQYF	TGTGCCAGCAGCGCGGGGACTAGCAGGGGCGAGCAGTACTTC
TRBJ1-4	NA	NA	TRBV19	CATTAGGLNEKLFF	TGTGCCACCACCGCGGGCGGCCTTAATGAAAAACTGTTTTTT
TRBJ1-1	TRBD1	once	TRBV5-1	CASSQGQGHTEAFF	TGCGCCAGCAGCCAAGGACAGGGGCACACTGAAGCTTTCTTT
TRBJ2-3	TRBD2	NA	TRBV20-1	CSASRGVTGGPPSTDTQYF	TGCAGTGCTAGTAGGGGCGTAACGGGGGGACCTCCTAGCACAGATACGCAGTATTTT
TRBJ1-2	TRBD1	few	TRBV29-1	CSVGTGSGYTF	TGCAGCGTCGGGACAGGGAGTGGCTACACCTTC
TRBJ2-2	TRBD2	NA	TRBV19	CASSRGTRGGGNTGELFF	TGTGCCAGTAGTCGGGGGACTCGCGGGGGAGGGAACACCGGGGAGCTGTTTTTT
TRBJ2-2	NA	NA	TRBV9	CASSVLGETGELFF	TGTGCCAGCAGCGTATTGGGAGAGACCGGGGAGCTGTTTTTT
TRBJ1-1	NA	NA	TRBV6-6	CASSQGGQGEAFF	TGTGCCAGCAGCCAGGGAGGGCAGGGTGAAGCTTTCTTT
TRBJ2-7	TRBD1	NA	TRBV5-1	CASSSRDRLSYEQYF	TGCGCCAGCAGCTCCCGGGACAGGCTCTCCTACGAGCAGTACTTC
TRBJ1-2	NA	few	TRBV29-1	CSVAQVYGYTF	TGCAGCGTTGCCCAGGTGTATGGCTACACCTTC
TRBJ1-4	NA	NA	TRBV5-1	CASSPGGEGRSEKLFF	TGCGCCAGCAGCCCTGGCGGGGAAGGGCGATCAGAAAAACTGTTTTTT
TRBJ1-2	TRBD1	few	TRBV19	CASSRMIEGTANYGYTF	TGTGCCAGTAGTAGAATGATAGAAGGGACAGCTAACTATGGCTACACCTTC
TRBJ2-7	NA	NA	TRBV9	CASSAGYEQYF	TGTGCCAGCAGCGCAGGCTACGAGCAGTACTTC
TRBJ1-2	TRBD1	NA	TRBV4-3	CASSPYGQARAYGYTF	TGCGCCAGCAGCCCCTACGGACAGGCCCGTGCCTATGGCTACACCTTC
TRBJ2-7	NA	few	TRBV21-1	CASREPERGSEQYF	TGTGCCAGCAGGGAGCCAGAGCGGGGGTCCGAGCAGTACTTC
TRBJ2-7	TRBD1	NA	TRBV18	CASSQETGGYEQYF	TGTGCCAGCTCACAAGAGACAGGGGGCTACGAGCAGTACTTC
TRBJ1-2	TRBD1	NA	TRBV5-6	CASSLAGTGVGYTF	TGTGCCAGCAGCTTGGCTGGGACAGGGGTTGGCTACACCTTC
TRBJ2-3	TRBD1	NA	TRBV5-1	CASSLWTGAGTDTQYF	TGCGCCAGCAGCCTCTGGACAGGGGCTGGCACAGATACGCAGTATTTT
TRBJ1-4	NA	NA	TRBV6-1	CASSERTGSEKLFF	TGTGCCAGCAGTGAGAGAACAGGGAGTGAAAAACTGTTTTTT
TRBJ1-2	NA	NA	TRBV14	CASSQVGAVFAF	TGTGCCAGCAGCCAAGTGGGTGCGGTCTTCGCCTTC
TRBJ2-5	TRBD2	NA	TRBV25-1	CASSEQGTSGSLGETQYF	TGTGCCAGCAGTGAACAGGGGACTAGCGGGTCCCTCGGGGAGACCCAGTACTTC
TRBJ2-6	NA	NA	TRBV5-1	CASSLAGIKGANVLTF	TGCGCCAGCAGCTTGGCGGGGATTAAGGGGGCCAACGTCCTGACTTTC
TRBJ2-5	TRBD2	once	TRBV14	CASSQRGGLRETQYF	TGTGCCAGCAGCCAGCGGGGGGGCCTAAGGGAGACCCAGTACTTC
TRBJ2-1	NA	few	TRBV7-9	CASSFYSEQFF	TGTGCCAGCAGCTTTTATTCTGAGCAGTTCTTC
TRBJ1-2	NA	NA	TRBV19	CASSTDRNRYGYTF	TGTGCCAGTAGTACCGACAGGAACCGCTATGGCTACACCTTC
TRBJ1-6	TRBD1	NA	TRBV5-6	CASSLGDLQGPTLHF	TGTGCCAGCAGCTTGGGGGATCTACAGGGGCCAACCCTCCACTTT
TRBJ1-6	NA	NA	TRBV5-4	CASSLSTGGSYNSPLHF	TGTGCCAGCAGCCTGTCAACGGGTGGCTCCTATAATTCACCCCTCCACTTT
TRBJ2-3	TRBD2	once	TRBV24-1	CATSDSGLAGGTSTDTQYF	TGTGCCACCAGTGACTCGGGACTAGCGGGGGGGACTAGCACAGATACGCAGTATTTT
TRBJ2-7	TRBD1	NA	TRBV7-2	CASSSGTGPYEQYF	TGTGCCAGCAGCTCCGGGACAGGGCCCTACGAGCAGTACTTC
TRBJ1-2	NA	few	TRBV5-1	CASSLGQDYTF	TGCGCCAGCAGCTTGGGCCAGGACTACACCTTC
TRBJ1-1	NA	NA	TRBV29-1	CSVYRETTEAFF	TGCAGCGTATACAGGGAAACCACTGAAGCTTTCTTT
TRBJ2-1	NA	NA	TRBV6-2/TRBV6-3	CASSFRGANEQFF	TGTGCCAGCAGTTTCCGGGGGGCCAATGAGCAGTTCTTC
TRBJ1-2	NA	few	TRBV27	CASSTPGYGYTF	TGTGCCAGCAGTACCCCGGGCTATGGCTACACCTTC
TRBJ1-1	NA	few	TRBV6-5	CASRSETRLNTEAFF	TGTGCCAGCAGGTCAGAGACGCGGCTGAACACTGAAGCTTTCTTT
TRBJ2-5	NA	NA	TRBV5-4	CASSLVESGETQYF	TGTGCCAGCAGCTTGGTTGAATCTGGCGAGACCCAGTACTTC
TRBJ2-7	TRBD2	NA	TRBV7-2	CASSLFMGGSSYEQYF	TGTGCCAGCAGCCTTTTCATGGGGGGGTCCTCCTACGAGCAGTACTTC
TRBJ2-7	TRBD1	few	TRBV5-1	CASSAGTGFYEQYF	TGCGCCAGCAGCGCCGGGACAGGGTTCTACGAGCAGTACTTC
TRBJ2-7	NA	few	TRBV13	CASSPAGFSYEQYF	TGTGCCAGCAGCCCCGCGGGCTTCTCCTACGAGCAGTACTTC
TRBJ2-1	TRBD1	NA	TRBV7-9	CASSSDRANNEQFF	TGTGCCAGCAGCTCGGACAGGGCTAACAATGAGCAGTTCTTC
TRBJ1-5	TRBD1	NA	TRBV28	CASSRQGPSNQPQHF	TGTGCCAGCAGCCGACAGGGCCCTTCCAATCAGCCCCAGCATTTT
TRBJ2-7	NA	few	TRBV3-1/TRBV3-2	CASSPGEQYF	TGTGCCAGCAGCCCCGGCGAGCAGTACTTC
TRBJ1-5	TRBD1	NA	TRBV7-9	CASSPGDRDRNQPQHF	TGTGCCAGCAGCCCCGGGGACAGGGATCGCAATCAGCCCCAGCATTTT
TRBJ2-7	TRBD1	NA	TRBV10-3	CAIRSSGQSYEQYF	TGTGCCATCAGGTCCTCGGGACAGTCCTACGAGCAGTACTTC
TRBJ2-7	TRBD1	NA	TRBV6-5	CASQQGAPRGEQYF	TGTGCCAGCCAGCAGGGGGCCCCCAGAGGCGAGCAGTACTTC
TRBJ1-1	NA	NA	TRBV12-3/TRBV12-4	CASSLTGNTEAFF	TGTGCCAGCAGTTTGACAGGGAACACTGAAGCTTTCTTT
TRBJ2-7	NA	once	TRBV10-3	CAISEVGGSPYEQYF	TGTGCCATCAGTGAGGTGGGAGGAAGCCCCTACGAGCAGTACTTC
TRBJ2-5	TRBD2	once	TRBV28	CASSLDRLAGKSRVRETQYF	TGTGCCAGCAGTTTGGATAGACTAGCGGGGAAGAGTAGAGTACGAGAGACCCAGTACTTC
TRBJ1-2	NA	NA	TRBV6-5	CASSSSRVIHGYTF	TGTGCCAGCAGTTCCTCCAGGGTGATACATGGCTACACCTTC
TRBJ2-5	TRBD2	NA	TRBV5-6	CASSRLWVTSGAEETQYF	TGTGCCAGCAGCCGTCTTTGGGTGACTAGCGGGGCCGAGGAGACCCAGTACTTC